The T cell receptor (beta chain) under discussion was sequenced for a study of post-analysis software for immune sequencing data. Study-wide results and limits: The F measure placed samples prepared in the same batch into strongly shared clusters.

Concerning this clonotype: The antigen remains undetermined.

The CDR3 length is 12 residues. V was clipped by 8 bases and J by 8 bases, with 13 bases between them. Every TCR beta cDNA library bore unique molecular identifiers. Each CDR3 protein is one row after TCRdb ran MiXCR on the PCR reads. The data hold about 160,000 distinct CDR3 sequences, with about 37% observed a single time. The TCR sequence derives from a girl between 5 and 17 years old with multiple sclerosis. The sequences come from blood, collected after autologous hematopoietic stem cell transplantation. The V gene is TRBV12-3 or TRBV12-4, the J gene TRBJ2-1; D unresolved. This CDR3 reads CASHRGDYEQFF. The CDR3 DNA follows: TGTGCCAGCCACCGAGGCGACTATGAGCAGTTCTTC.